These T cell receptor beta chains were read from a single sample in a study of blood T cell repertoires in COVID-19. Measured with immunoSEQ multiplex PCR; TCRdb has only the in-frame clones, and not every one. The sample yields hundreds of thousands of clones, 75% to 90% seen once. The sequenced sample consisted of peripheral blood. All receptors come from a woman aged 50 to 60 with COVID-19, enrolled during active disease. Each CDR3 is given with its conserved first and last residue. The D gene is left open where the match is weak. Size is stated for part of the rows, as once, few or many counts, or as a class when the clone is expanded.

v_call,d_call,clone_size,j_call,cdr3_aa,cdr3_nt
TRBV18,NA,few,TRBJ1-1,CASLNRDYMNTEAFF,TGTGCCAGCCTAAACAGGGATTATATGAACACTGAAGCTTTCTTT
TRBV27,NA,NA,TRBJ2-1,CASSLWGTEQFF,TGTGCCAGCAGTTTATGGGGGACAGAGCAGTTCTTC
TRBV19,TRBD1,NA,TRBJ1-1,CASSVGQGNTEAFF,TGTGCCAGTAGCGTGGGACAGGGGAACACTGAAGCTTTCTTT
TRBV29-1,TRBD1,NA,TRBJ1-2,CSALRDRGTFYGYTF,TGCAGCGCACTCCGGGACAGGGGAACTTTCTATGGCTACACCTTC
TRBV19,NA,once,TRBJ2-7,CASSIVGGAYEQYF,TGTGCCAGTAGTATAGTAGGAGGGGCCTACGAGCAGTACTTC
TRBV14,TRBD2,NA,TRBJ2-7,CASSHPGLAGGLLHEQYF,TGTGCCAGCAGCCATCCGGGACTAGCGGGAGGGCTTCTTCACGAGCAGTACTTC
TRBV29-1,TRBD1,NA,TRBJ2-1,CSVATGDEQFF,TGCAGCGTCGCAACAGGGGATGAGCAGTTCTTC
TRBV18,TRBD2,NA,TRBJ2-7,CASSPQGLDVLEYF,TGTGCCAGCTCACCTCAAGGACTAGATGTTTTGGAGTACTTC
TRBV19,TRBD1,few,TRBJ2-2,CASSKDRGRTGELFF,TGTGCCAGTAGTAAAGACAGGGGAAGGACCGGGGAGCTGTTTTTT
TRBV7-3,NA,NA,TRBJ2-1,CASSSLGGGEQFF,TGTGCCAGCAGCTCCCTGGGTGGCGGTGAGCAGTTCTTC
TRBV6-2/TRBV6-3,NA,few,TRBJ1-1,CASSRSVVNTEAFF,TGTGCCAGCAGCCGCAGCGTAGTAAACACTGAAGCTTTCTTT
TRBV7-8,TRBD1,once,TRBJ1-1,CASSLVGTGGANTEAFF,TGTGCCAGCAGCTTAGTCGGGACAGGGGGTGCGAACACTGAAGCTTTCTTT
TRBV5-1,NA,once,TRBJ2-2,CASSLEELAWTGELFF,TGCGCCAGCAGCTTGGAAGAGCTAGCGTGGACCGGGGAGCTGTTTTTT
TRBV5-1,NA,NA,TRBJ2-7,CASSGGWVPSYEQYF,TGCGCCAGCAGCGGGGGCTGGGTTCCCTCCTACGAGCAGTACTTC
TRBV10-3,NA,NA,TRBJ2-7,CAILDRLPAVYEQYF,TGTGCCATCCTCGACCGTCTACCAGCGGTCTACGAGCAGTACTTC
TRBV6-5,TRBD1,once,TRBJ2-5,CASSYSGQGPLTPYF,TGTGCCAGCAGTTACTCGGGACAGGGGCCACTTACTCCGTACTTC
TRBV5-1,NA,once,TRBJ2-1,CASSGTGSDEQFF,TGCGCCAGCAGCGGTACAGGGAGCGATGAGCAGTTCTTC
TRBV6-1,NA,NA,TRBJ2-5,CASSDNLLRSQETQYF,TGTGCCAGCAGTGATAATTTGCTAAGATCGCAAGAGACCCAGTACTTC
TRBV5-1,NA,NA,TRBJ1-3,CASSYSQGTGNTIYF,TGCGCCAGCAGTTATTCCCAGGGTACCGGAAACACCATATATTTT
TRBV6-1,TRBD2,few,TRBJ2-7,CASSERAGRIYEQYF,TGTGCCAGCAGTGAACGAGCGGGACGGATTTACGAGCAGTACTTC
TRBV11-3,NA,few,TRBJ2-1,CASSRRQASSYNEQFF,TGTGCCAGCAGCCGGCGACAGGCGAGCTCCTACAATGAGCAGTTCTTC
TRBV30,NA,once,TRBJ2-2,CAWSPTSPGTGELFF,TGTGCCTGGAGTCCGACTAGTCCGGGCACCGGGGAGCTGTTTTTT
TRBV19,TRBD2,NA,TRBJ2-1,CASRRSYAGGYSSYNEQFF,TGTGCCAGTAGGCGCTCCTATGCGGGAGGGTATTCATCCTACAATGAGCAGTTCTTC
TRBV30,NA,NA,TRBJ1-6,CASSLNSPLHF,TGTGCCTCCTCCCTTAATTCACCCCTCCACTTT
TRBV14,NA,NA,TRBJ1-4,CASSQDRRQNEKLFF,TGTGCCAGCAGCCAAGATAGAAGACAGAATGAAAAACTGTTTTTT
TRBV7-9,NA,NA,TRBJ1-2,CASSLGQLGLDTF,TGTGCCAGCAGCTTAGGACAGCTCGGCCTGGACACCTTC
TRBV13,TRBD2,NA,TRBJ2-2,CASSLVLRLAGGHTGELFF,TGTGCCAGCAGCTTAGTTTTAAGACTAGCGGGAGGACACACCGGGGAGCTGTTTTTT
TRBV6-1,TRBD2,NA,TRBJ2-7,CASSPRLAGGYEQYF,TGTGCCAGCAGTCCCCGACTCGCGGGAGGCTACGAGCAGTACTTC
TRBV5-1,TRBD1,NA,TRBJ1-3,CASSSGGSGNTIYF,TGCGCCAGCAGCTCAGGGGGTTCTGGAAACACCATATATTTT
TRBV3-1/TRBV3-2,TRBD1,NA,TRBJ1-6,CASNRRGTGGNSPLHF,TGTGCCAGCAACAGAAGGGGGACAGGGGGAAATTCACCCCTCCACTTT
TRBV9,NA,NA,TRBJ2-3,CASSVSWESTDTQYF,TGTGCCAGCAGCGTCAGCTGGGAGAGTACAGATACGCAGTATTTT
TRBV3-1/TRBV3-2,NA,NA,TRBJ2-1,CASSLQGPLPYNEQFF,TGTGCCAGCAGCCTACAGGGTCCATTACCCTACAATGAGCAGTTCTTC
TRBV21-1,NA,few,TRBJ1-5,CASSKDSLNQPQHF,TGTGCCAGCAGCAAGGACAGCCTGAATCAGCCCCAGCATTTT
TRBV5-1,NA,NA,TRBJ1-2,CASSLERGELGGYTF,TGCGCCAGCAGCTTGGAGCGGGGAGAACTTGGTGGCTACACCTTC
TRBV19,NA,NA,TRBJ1-2,CASSPNSAGWKGYTF,TGTGCCAGTAGTCCTAACTCGGCAGGGTGGAAAGGCTACACCTTC
TRBV6-5,TRBD2,NA,TRBJ2-7,CASSTGGTGYYEQYF,TGTGCCAGCAGCACGGGAGGGACGGGGTACTACGAGCAGTACTTC
TRBV4-1,NA,NA,TRBJ2-3,CASSQVATDTQYF,TGCGCCAGCAGCCAAGTAGCAACAGATACGCAGTATTTT
TRBV5-4,NA,NA,TRBJ2-3,CASSLGFSDTQYF,TGTGCCAGCAGCTTGGGTTTCTCAGATACGCAGTATTTT
TRBV6-5,NA,NA,TRBJ1-3,CASWQGLGNTIYF,TGTGCCAGCTGGCAGGGTCTTGGAAACACCATATATTTT
TRBV2,TRBD1,NA,TRBJ2-1,CASSRDSHNNEQFF,TGTGCCAGCAGCAGGGACAGCCACAATAATGAGCAGTTCTTC
TRBV5-1,NA,NA,TRBJ2-7,CASSLGASVDEQYF,TGCGCCAGCAGCTTGGGGGCTAGCGTGGACGAGCAGTACTTC
TRBV6-6,TRBD1,NA,TRBJ2-5,CASSPRGQETQYF,TGTGCCAGCAGTCCCAGGGGGCAAGAGACCCAGTACTTC
TRBV18,NA,NA,TRBJ2-7,CASSPMTRYEQYF,TGTGCCAGCTCACCCATGACTAGATACGAGCAGTACTTC
TRBV6-1,TRBD2,NA,TRBJ2-1,CASSVLAGVSSYNEQFF,TGTGCCAGCAGTGTACTAGCGGGAGTTAGCTCCTACAATGAGCAGTTCTTC
TRBV2,NA,few,TRBJ2-2,CASSAAGVGELFF,TGTGCCAGCAGTGCGGCCGGAGTCGGGGAGCTGTTTTTT
TRBV5-1,NA,NA,TRBJ1-2,CATPRRIARYGYTF,TGCGCCACTCCGCGCCGAATCGCTAGATATGGCTACACCTTC
TRBV7-2,NA,NA,TRBJ1-2,CASSLGSDYGYTF,TGTGCCAGCAGCTTAGGATCGGACTATGGCTACACCTTC
TRBV6-6,TRBD1,NA,TRBJ2-7,CASSYERQGPYEQYF,TGTGCCAGCAGTTACGAAAGACAGGGTCCCTACGAGCAGTACTTC
TRBV30,NA,once,TRBJ2-7,CAWSPAGSGLSYEQYF,TGTGCCTGGAGTCCCGCTGGCAGCGGCCTCTCCTACGAGCAGTACTTC
TRBV30,NA,once,TRBJ1-2,CAWTRMSVTIYGYTF,TGTGCCTGGACCCGAATGAGTGTTACCATCTATGGCTACACCTTC
TRBV19,TRBD1,NA,TRBJ2-4,CASSTRTGAKNIQYF,TGTGCCAGTAGTACCCGGACAGGAGCCAAAAACATTCAGTACTTC
TRBV6-2/TRBV6-3,NA,NA,TRBJ1-2,CASSSRRAPYGYTF,TGTGCCAGCAGTTCCCGGCGGGCACCTTATGGCTACACCTTC
TRBV24-1,NA,NA,TRBJ1-1,CATSTGSSTEAFF,TGTGCCACCAGTACAGGGTCGTCAACTGAAGCTTTCTTT
TRBV20-1,TRBD2,NA,TRBJ2-6,CSASSGSSGANVLTF,TGCAGTGCGAGTAGCGGGAGCTCTGGGGCCAACGTCCTGACTTTC
TRBV6-2/TRBV6-3,NA,NA,TRBJ1-2,CASSSRDGYTF,TGTGCCAGCAGTTCGCGGGATGGCTACACCTTC
TRBV4-1,TRBD1,NA,TRBJ2-2,CASSQAGQGAFRELFF,TGCGCCAGCAGCCAAGCCGGACAGGGGGCGTTCAGGGAGCTGTTTTTT
TRBV18,TRBD1,NA,TRBJ2-1,CASSPPSRGLYNEQFF,TGTGCCAGCTCACCACCAAGCAGGGGGCTTTACAATGAGCAGTTCTTC
TRBV27,TRBD1,NA,TRBJ1-1,CASSDYGTGKEAFF,TGTGCCAGCAGTGATTACGGGACAGGGAAGGAAGCTTTCTTT